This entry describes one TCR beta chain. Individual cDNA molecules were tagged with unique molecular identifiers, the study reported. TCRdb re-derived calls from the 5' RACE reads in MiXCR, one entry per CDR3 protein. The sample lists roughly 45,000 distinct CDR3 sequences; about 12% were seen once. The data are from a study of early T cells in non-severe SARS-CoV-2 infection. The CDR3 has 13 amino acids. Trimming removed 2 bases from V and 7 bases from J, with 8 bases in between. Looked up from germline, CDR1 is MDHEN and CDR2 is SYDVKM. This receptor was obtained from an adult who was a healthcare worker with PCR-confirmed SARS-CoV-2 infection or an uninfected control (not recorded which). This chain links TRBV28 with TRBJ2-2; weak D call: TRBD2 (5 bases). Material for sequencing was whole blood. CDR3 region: CASSLAGIGELFF. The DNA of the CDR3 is TGTGCCAGCAGTTTAGCCGGGATCGGGGAGCTGTTTTTT.